These T cell receptor beta chains were read from a single sample in a study of T cell changes during pregnancy in multiple sclerosis. Clones were sequenced by immunoSEQ multiplex PCR, and TCRdb holds only the in-frame ones, with some missing. The data show some 60,000 clones, with 90% seen just once and more than 2% held by the top ten. The starting material was peripheral blood, obtained in the first trimester of pregnancy. Receptor source: a female donor in good health, enrolled as a control in a pregnancy study. Each CDR3 is given with its conserved first and last residue. Each record gives: CDR3 length, D gene, clone size, V gene, J gene, CDR3 DNA, CDR3 protein. A D gene is named only where the DNA matches it firmly. Expanded clones get a size class; other rows say once, few or many, or leave the size out.

14	-	-	TRBV11-2	TRBJ2-7	TGTGCCAGCAGCTTAAGAGCATTGGCCTACGAGCAGTACTTC	CASSLRALAYEQYF
15	TRBD2	-	TRBV9	TRBJ2-7	TGTGCCAGCAGCGTAGGGGCGGGAGGCTCCTACGAGCAGTACTTC	CASSVGAGGSYEQYF
14	TRBD2	-	TRBV7-7	TRBJ2-5	TGTGCTAGCAGCTTAGCGGGGGCCCTGTTCTTTTGGTACTTC	CASSLAGALFFWYF
15	TRBD1	-	TRBV6-6	TRBJ2-7	TGTGCCAGCAGCCAGACAGGGCCGTTCCCCTACGAGCAGTACTTC	CASSQTGPFPYEQYF
14	-	few	TRBV10-2	TRBJ1-5	TGCGCCAGCAGTGAGTGGAGGGACAATCAGCCCCAGCATTTT	CASSEWRDNQPQHF
16	TRBD2	-	TRBV7-2	TRBJ2-2	TGTGCCAGCAGCGGAGGACTAGCGGGAGGGACCGGGGAGCTGTTTTTT	CASSGGLAGGTGELFF
15	-	-	TRBV2	TRBJ1-2	TGTGCCAGCAGTGAACCCTCACCAGCTAACTATGGCTACACCTTC	CASSEPSPANYGYTF
15	TRBD2	-	TRBV19	TRBJ2-1	TGTGCCAGTACCTTAACTAGCGGTTCCTACAATGAGCAGTTCTTC	CASTLTSGSYNEQFF
14	-	-	TRBV6-1	TRBJ2-7	TGTGCCACCCCCCGGGACGGGAGCTCCTACGAGCAGTACTTC	CATPRDGSSYEQYF
17	TRBD1	-	TRBV19	TRBJ2-1	TGTGCCAGTAGTATACTGGACAGGGGGCAAACTTACAATGAGCAGTTCTTC	CASSILDRGQTYNEQFF
18	-	-	TRBV21-1	TRBJ2-4	TGTGCCAGCAGCCCCTACAGAGGACAGAAGATAGCCAAAAACATTCAGTACTTC	CASSPYRGQKIAKNIQYF
13	TRBD2	-	TRBV11-2	TRBJ2-1	TGTGCCGCAAGGAGCGGGGGTTACAATGAGCAGTTCTTC	CAARSGGYNEQFF
14	-	few	TRBV30	TRBJ1-6	TGTGCCTGGGCCCGAGGCAGACTAAATTCACCCCTCCACTTT	CAWARGRLNSPLHF
14	-	-	TRBV6-5	TRBJ1-3	TGTGCCAGCAGAGACAGCCACTCTGGAAACACCATATATTTT	CASRDSHSGNTIYF
13	TRBD1	once	TRBV15	TRBJ1-2	TGTGCCACCAGTACCGACAGGGACGATGGCTACACCTTC	CATSTDRDDGYTF
16	-	medium-sized	TRBV4-2	TRBJ2-6	TGTGCCAGCAGCCAAGATCAGGGCTCTGGGGCCAACGTCCTGACTTTC	CASSQDQGSGANVLTF
15	-	-	TRBV4-1	TRBJ2-7	TGCGCCAGCAGCGCCTTCTGGGCAGGGGAGGGCGAGCAGTACTTC	CASSAFWAGEGEQYF
11	-	-	TRBV5-1	TRBJ1-1	TGCGCCAGCAGCTTGGGCGGGCTGGCTTTCTTT	CASSLGGLAFF